These 5 T cell receptor beta chains were sequenced from one sample in a study of Graves' ophthalmopathy and Graves' hyperthyroidism. Amplification targeted the TCR beta CDR3 regions, with RNA transcripts as the source material. The first round was an RT-PCR with HTBI primers, and the second round was a multiplex PCR. TCRdb redid the calling of the multiplex PCR reads with MiXCR, one entry per CDR3 protein. This sample carries hundreds of thousands of distinct CDR3 sequences, roughly two fifths of them seen once, and the ten largest clones take roughly 3%. The specimen was peripheral blood. The receptors shown here come from an adult man with Graves' ophthalmopathy.

The chain combines TRBV29-1 with TRBJ2-5; tentatively, D is TRBD2 (5 bases). There are 13 residues in the CDR3. Between the trimmed V and J ends, which lost 5 bases and 2 bases, there was a span of 12 bases. CDR1 is SQVTM and CDR2 is ANQGSEA in the germline V gene. The CDR3 nucleotides are TGCAGCGTTAACGGCCGGGGTCAAGAGACCCAGTACTTC. Translated: CSVNGRGQETQYF. Supplemented by reference TRBV29-1 and TRBJ2-5, the full variable domain reads SAVISQKPSRDICQRGTSLTIQCQVDSQVTMMFWYRQQPGQSLTLIATANQGSEATYESGFVIDKFPISRPNLTFSTLTVSNMSPEDSSIYLCSVNGRGQETQYFGPGTRLLVL.

The V and J genes are TRBV29-1 and TRBJ2-5; 8 positions match TRBD1. In germline, CDR1 is SQVTM, CDR2 ANQGSEA. This CDR3 is built from 14 residues. Trimming cost V 4 bases and J 5 bases; bases outside gene matches: 9. The CDR3 region has the DNA TGCAGCGTTGGGGGACAGGAAATTAAGGAGACCCAGTACTTC. Translation gives CSVGGQEIKETQYF.

This clonotype showed up just a few times. The chain joins TRBV20-1 to TRBJ2-2, with a tentative D call TRBD2 (6 bases). Germline V gene sequence: CDR1 DFQATT, CDR2 SNEGSKA (reference sequence). This CDR3 is built from 16 residues. Trimming removed 0 bases from V and 0 bases from J, with 11 bases in between. CDR3 sequence reads: CSARDLAGPNTGELFF. DNA for the CDR3: TGCAGTGCTAGAGATTTGGCGGGACCGAACACCGGGGAGCTGTTTTTT.

This clonotype has a count of ten or more. This chain connects TRBV2 to TRBJ1-5; D gene uncertain. The CDR3 is made up of 13 amino acids. Germline CDR1 SNHLY, CDR2 FYNNEI. Deletions cut 8 bases from V and 6 bases from J, with 14 bases between. CDR3 nucleotides: TGTGCCAGCGGCATGGGCGGTCCTCAGCCCCAGCATTTT. Its protein product is CASGMGGPQPQHF.

The table lists this clonotype with a few counts. V is TRBV7-3 and J is TRBJ2-5, with 7 bases aligning to TRBD1. The length of the CDR3 is 15 residues. The germline V gene has CDR1 SGHTA and CDR2 FQGTGA. With 4 bases clipped from V and 5 bases from J, the junction kept 10 bases outside the gene matches. CDR3 amino acids: CASSWDSMVKETQYF. The CDR3 DNA sequence: TGTGCCAGCAGCTGGGACAGTATGGTTAAGGAGACCCAGTACTTC.